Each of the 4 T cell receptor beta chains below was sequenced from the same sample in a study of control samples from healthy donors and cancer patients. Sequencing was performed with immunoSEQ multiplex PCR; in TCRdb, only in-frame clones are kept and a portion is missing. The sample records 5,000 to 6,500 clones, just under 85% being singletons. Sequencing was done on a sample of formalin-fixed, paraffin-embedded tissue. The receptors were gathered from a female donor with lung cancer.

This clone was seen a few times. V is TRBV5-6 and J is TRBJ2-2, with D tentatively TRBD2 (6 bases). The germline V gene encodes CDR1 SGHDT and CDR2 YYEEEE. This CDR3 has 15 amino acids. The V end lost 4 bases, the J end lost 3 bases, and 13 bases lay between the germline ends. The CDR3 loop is CASSAGDFYTGELFF. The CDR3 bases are TGTGCCAGCAGCGCCGGGGACTTCTACACCGGGGAGCTGTTTTTT.

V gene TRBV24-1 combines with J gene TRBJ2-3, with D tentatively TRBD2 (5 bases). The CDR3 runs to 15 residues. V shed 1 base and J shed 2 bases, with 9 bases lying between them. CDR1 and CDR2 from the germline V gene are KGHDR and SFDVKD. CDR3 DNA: TGTGCCACCAGTGATTTAGGAGCGGACACAGATACGCAGTATTTT. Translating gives CATSDLGADTDTQYF.

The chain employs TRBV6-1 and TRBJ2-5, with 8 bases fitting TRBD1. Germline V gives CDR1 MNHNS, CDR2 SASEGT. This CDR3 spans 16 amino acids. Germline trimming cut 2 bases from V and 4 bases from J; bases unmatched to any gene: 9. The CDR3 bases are TGTGCCAGCAGTGAACGACAGGGGCCACGGAGAGAGACCCAGTACTTC. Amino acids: CASSERQGPRRETQYF.

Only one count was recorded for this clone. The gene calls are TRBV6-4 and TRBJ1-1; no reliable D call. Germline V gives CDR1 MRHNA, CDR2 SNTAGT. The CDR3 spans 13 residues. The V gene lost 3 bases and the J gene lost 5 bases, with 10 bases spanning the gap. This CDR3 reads CASSETVTTEAFF. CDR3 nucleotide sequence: TGTGCCAGCAGTGAAACGGTGACGACTGAAGCTTTCTTT.